The 22 T cell receptor beta chains below all came from one sample that was sequenced in a study of blood T cells in healthy people across ages. Through a sample-barcoded 5' primer and a J-beta primer mix, a second PCR was run for roughly 7 to 11 cycles. TCRdb analysed the 5' RACE reads with MiXCR anew, one entry per CDR3 protein. The sample yields some 1.5 million distinct CDR3 sequences, roughly 27% seen once. The sequenced sample was blood. The receptors here all came from a woman in her twenties or thirties in good health.

This clonotype showed up just a few times. This chain links TRBV5-1 with TRBJ2-3; 10 nucleotides agree with TRBD2. V was clipped by 9 bases and J by 3 bases; unmatched bases: 4. The CDR3 covers 13 residues. The germline gives CDR1 SGHRS, CDR2 YFSETQ. The CDR3 spells CAKERGGTDTQYF. The CDR3 coding sequence is TGCGCCAAAGAGCGGGGGGGGACAGATACGCAGTATTTT.

This clonotype was seen more than once but under ten times. One end of the junction does not line up with germline, which may come from a read error. The chain joins TRBV4-1 to TRBJ2-5; D gene uncertain. Germline CDR1 reads MGHRA; CDR2 reads YSYEKL. This CDR3 has 14 amino acids. CDR3 region: CSSSRQARPDGQYF. The CDR3 coding sequence is TGCTCCAGCAGCCGCCAGGCCCGACCGGATGGGCAGTACTTC.

This clonotype was observed a few times. Given a much more abundant clone one base away, this may be a read error. The chain is built from TRBV5-1 and TRBJ2-1, with 10 bases aligning to TRBD1. CDR1 SGHRS and CDR2 YFSETQ come from the germline V gene. With V trimmed by 10 bases and J by 7 bases, 8 bases remained unmatched. The CDR3 is 13 residues long. The CDR3 DNA sequence: TGCGCCGGCTCCTGGACAGGGGGGAATGAGCAGTTCTTC. This gives the protein CAGSWTGGNEQFF. The whole variable domain, filled in from reference TRBV5-1 and TRBJ2-1, reads KAGVTQTPRYLIKTRGQQVTLSCSPISGHRSVSWYQQTPGQGLQFLFEYFSETQRNKGNFPGRFSGRQFSNSRSEMNVSTLELGDSALYLCAGSWTGGNEQFFGPGTRLTVL.

The chain carries TRBV30 and TRBJ1-5; D may be TRBD1 (5 bases). The V and J ends lost 3 bases and 4 bases respectively, with 7 bases between them. The CDR3 totals 12 residues. Germline V gene sequence: CDR1 GTSNPN, CDR2 SVGIG (reference sequence). The CDR3 loop reads CAWSQGNQPQHF. The CDR3 bases are TGTGCCTGGAGCCAGGGTAATCAGCCCCAGCATTTT. Full variable domain (remainder filled in from reference TRBV30 and TRBJ1-5): SQTIHQWPATLVQPVGSPLSLECTVEGTSNPNLYWYRQAAGRGLQLLFYSVGIGQISSEVPQNLSASRPQDRQFILSSKKLLLSDSGFYLCAWSQGNQPQHFGDGTRLSIL.

This clonotype was found a few times. This CDR3 reads CASSKMTSGYEQYF. Written as DNA, the CDR3 is TGTGCCAGCAGCAAAATGACTAGCGGATACGAGCAGTACTTC. The chain joins TRBV7-2 to TRBJ2-7; 9 nucleotides match TRBD2. CDR1 is SGHTA and CDR2 is FQGNSA in the germline V gene. The V segment lost 5 bases and the J segment 4 bases; nucleotides outside the gene matches: 6. CDR3 length equals 14 residues.

This rearrangement joins TRBV5-6 to TRBJ1-2, with unresolved D. This CDR3 has 14 amino acids. Trimming shortened V by 4 bases and J by 4 bases, and 14 bases separated the two germline ends. Germline loops: CDR1 SGHDT, CDR2 YYEEEE. In DNA, the CDR3 is TGTGCCAGCAGCGCGGACGGAAGAAGCTATGGCTACACCTTC. It yields the protein CASSADGRSYGYTF.

The chain employs TRBV20-1 and TRBJ2-1, with D possibly called TRBD1 or TRBD2 (6 bases each). The germline V and J ends were trimmed by 5 bases and 4 bases, with 12 bases remaining between them. The CDR3 runs to 13 residues. CDR1 DFQATT and CDR2 SNEGSKA come from the germline V gene (reference sequence). The chain's CDR3 is CSADGGGYNEQFF. The CDR3 region has the DNA TGCAGTGCTGACGGGGGCGGGTACAATGAGCAGTTCTTC.

Regarding this clonotype: The junction departs from germline at one end; a sequencing error may be responsible. The chain employs TRBV12-5 and TRBJ1-6; D is perhaps TRBD1 (5 bases). Germline CDR1 reads LGHNT; CDR2 reads FRNRAP. The CDR3 is made up of 13 amino acids. CDR3 sequence (DNA): TGTGCTAGTGGGTTGGGGGGGTTATCACCCCTCCACTTT. Encoded protein: CASGLGGLSPLHF.

The CDR3 protein is CASNTQGKTYEQYF. The CDR3 coding sequence is TGTGCCAGCAATACGCAGGGGAAAACCTACGAGCAGTACTTC. The chain has TRBV6-6 and TRBJ2-7; D is possibly TRBD1 (6 bases). CDR1 and CDR2 from the germline V gene are MNHNY and SVGAGI (reference sequence). The CDR3 spans 14 residues. V lost 7 bases and J lost 2, with 15 bases in between.

This clonotype occurred a few times. V is TRBV7-6 and J is TRBJ2-7, with 10 bases fitting TRBD1. Looked up from germline, CDR1 is SGHVS and CDR2 is FNYEAQ. The CDR3 is 15 amino acids. V lost 6 bases, J lost 0 bases, and 5 bases stayed unmatched. The CDR3 DNA is TGTGCCAGCAGACGGGGACAGGGGAGCTCCTACGAGCAGTACTTC. It translates to CASRRGQGSSYEQYF.

This clonotype has only a few counts. The V and J genes are TRBV20-1 and TRBJ1-4; D is possibly TRBD1 (5 bases). Per germline, CDR1 DFQATT and CDR2 SNEGSKA (reference sequence). Trimming pared 3 bases from V and 8 bases from J, leaving 16 bases between. The CDR3 is 14 residues long. CDR3: CSASPRGTSEKLFF. Written as DNA, the CDR3 is TGCAGTGCTAGTCCTAGGGGAACATCGGAAAAACTGTTTTTT.

On this clonotype itself: A much larger clone differs from this one at a single base, so this may be a read error. The V call is TRBV11-2, the J call TRBJ2-1; D not certain. The CDR3 has 13 amino acids. Germline V CDR1 and CDR2: SGHAT, FQNNGV. The DNA for the CDR3 is TGTGCCAACAGCCGAACCTCCTACAATGAGCAGTTCTTC. Encoded protein: CANSRTSYNEQFF.

V gene TRBV6-2 or TRBV6-3 combines with J gene TRBJ2-3; D ambiguous. Germline V gene lookup returns CDR1 MNHEY and CDR2 SVGEGT. This CDR3 is built from 12 residues. Trimming cost V 0 bases and J 7 bases, with 5 bases left between them. CDR3 loop: CASSYSAYTQYF. The CDR3 DNA reads TGTGCCAGCAGTTACTCGGCCTATACGCAGTATTTT.

V gene TRBV3-1 combines with J gene TRBJ2-7; the match to TRBD2 covers 9 bases. There are 16 residues in the CDR3. V trimming: 5 bases; J trimming: 2 bases; junction bases outside the gene matches: 10. CDR1 and CDR2 (germline): LGHDT, YNNKEL (reference sequence). The CDR3, as DNA: TGTGCCAGCAGCAAGACTAGCGGAGGGGGGACCTACGAGCAGTACTTC. Translation: CASSKTSGGGTYEQYF.

This clonotype showed up many times. The rearrangement links TRBV5-1 to TRBJ2-5; D gene ambiguous. Trimming left V 5 bases short and J 7 bases short, with 18 bases between. CDR3 size: 14 residues. Germline CDR1 and CDR2: SGHRS and YFSETQ. CDR3 loop: CASRNPGSDGTQYF. In DNA form, the CDR3 reads TGCGCCAGCAGAAACCCGGGCTCGGACGGGACCCAGTACTTC.

With respect to this clonotype: One end of the junction fails to match germline, which may point to a read error. The chain carries TRBV2 and TRBJ1-2; D call uncertain. This CDR3 spans 13 amino acids. CDR1 is SNHLY, CDR2 FYNNEI, per germline. DNA for the CDR3: TGTGTCAGCACCGCGGGTCGAAGCCATGGCTACACCTTC. Encoded protein: CVSTAGRSHGYTF.

This clonotype has more than one count but fewer than ten. The CDR3 here is CAIDRRTDTQYF. The CDR3 DNA reads TGTGCCATCGACAGGAGGACAGATACGCAGTATTTT. The chain employs TRBV7-9 and TRBJ2-3, with D tentatively TRBD1 (6 bases). CDR1 is SEHNR and CDR2 is FQNEAQ in the germline V gene (reference sequence). CDR3 length equals 12 residues. V was trimmed by 10 bases and J by 3 bases, leaving 11 bases between them.

This clonotype was picked up a small number of times. CDR3 sequence (DNA): TGTGCCAGCAGCTTGTGGGCGCTAGGGGTTCGGGGCTACACCTTC. It yields the protein CASSLWALGVRGYTF. The chain employs TRBV5-6 and TRBJ1-2; D possibly corresponds to TRBD1 (5 bases). V lost 1 base and J lost 8, with 18 bases in between. Per the germline V gene, CDR1 is SGHDT and CDR2 is YYEEEE. The CDR3 has 15 amino acids. Full variable domain (rest looked up from reference TRBV5-6 and TRBJ1-2): DAGVTQSPTHLIKTRGQQVTLRCSPKSGHDTVSWYQQALGQGPQFIFQYYEEEERQRGNFPDRFSGHQFPNYSSELNVNALLLGDSALYLCASSLWALGVRGYTFGSGTRLTVV.

V gene TRBV6-5 combines with J gene TRBJ1-5; D is unclear. The CDR3 extends over 15 amino acids. V was pared by 10 bases and J by 0 bases, with 16 bases between. Germline V lookup: CDR1 MNHEY, CDR2 SVGAGI. The CDR3 sequence: CATERVLYSNQPQHF. CDR3 in DNA: TGTGCCACCGAGCGCGTCCTGTATAGCAATCAGCCCCAGCATTTT.

In its sample, this clonotype was seen once. This may come from a read error, since a much larger clone is one base off. The chain links TRBV10-3 to TRBJ2-7; D is undetermined. Germline values: CDR1 ENHRY, CDR2 SYGVKD. The CDR3 loop spans 15 amino acids. The CDR3 nucleotides read TGTACCATCAGTGAGTATCACGGAAGCTCCTACGAGCAGTACTTC. This gives the protein CTISEYHGSSYEQYF.

V is TRBV6-5 and J is TRBJ2-1, with 8 positions matching TRBD2. Germline CDR1 reads MNHEY; CDR2 reads SVGAGI. The length of the CDR3 is 13 residues. Germline trimming cut 2 bases from V and 10 bases from J; bases unmatched to any gene: 4. For the CDR3, the DNA is TGTGCCAGCAGTTACGAGGTAGCGGGGGAGCAGTTCTTC. Protein product: CASSYEVAGEQFF.

This clonotype was found a few times. The CDR3 DNA reads as TGTGCCAGCAGCGACACCGGGACTAGTTCAGGGCGGACGCAGTATTTT. This codes for CASSDTGTSSGRTQYF. J is TRBJ2-3 and V is TRBV11-2, with 8 bases that match TRBD2. The length of the CDR3 is 16 residues. Germline loops: CDR1 SGHAT, CDR2 FQNNGV. Trimming removed 5 bases from V and 9 bases from J; junction bases left unmatched: 16.